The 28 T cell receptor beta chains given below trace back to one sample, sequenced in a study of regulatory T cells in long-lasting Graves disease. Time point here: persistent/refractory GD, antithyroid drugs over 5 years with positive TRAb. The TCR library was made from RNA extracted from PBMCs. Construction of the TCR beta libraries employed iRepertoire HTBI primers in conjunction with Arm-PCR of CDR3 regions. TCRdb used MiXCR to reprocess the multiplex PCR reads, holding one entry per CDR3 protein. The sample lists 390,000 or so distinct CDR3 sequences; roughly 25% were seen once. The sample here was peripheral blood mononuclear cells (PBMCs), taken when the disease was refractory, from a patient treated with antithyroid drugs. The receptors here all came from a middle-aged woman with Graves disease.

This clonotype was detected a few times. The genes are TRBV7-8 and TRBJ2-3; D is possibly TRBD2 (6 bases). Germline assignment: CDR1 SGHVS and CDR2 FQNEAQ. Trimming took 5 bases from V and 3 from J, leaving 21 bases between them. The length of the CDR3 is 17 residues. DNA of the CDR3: TGTGCCAGCAGCCCAAGAAGCCGGGACTCCCTTACAGATACGCAGTATTTT. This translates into CASSPRSRDSLTDTQYF.

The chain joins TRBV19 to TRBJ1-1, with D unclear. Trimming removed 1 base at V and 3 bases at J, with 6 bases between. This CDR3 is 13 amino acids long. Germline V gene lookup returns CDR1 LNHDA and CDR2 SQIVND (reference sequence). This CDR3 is CASSIAQYTEAFF. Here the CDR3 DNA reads TGTGCCAGTAGTATAGCGCAGTACACTGAAGCTTTCTTT.

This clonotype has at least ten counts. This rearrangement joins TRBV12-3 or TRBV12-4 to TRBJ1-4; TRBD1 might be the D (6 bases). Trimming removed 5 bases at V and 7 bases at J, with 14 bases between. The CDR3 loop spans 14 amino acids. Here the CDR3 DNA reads TGTGCCAGCAGTCCCACAGGGCGAGGTGAAAAACTGTTTTTT. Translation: CASSPTGRGEKLFF.

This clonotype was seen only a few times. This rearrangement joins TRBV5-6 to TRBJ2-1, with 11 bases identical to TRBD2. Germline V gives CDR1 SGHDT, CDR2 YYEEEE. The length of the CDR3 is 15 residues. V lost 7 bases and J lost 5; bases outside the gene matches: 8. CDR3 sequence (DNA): TGTGCCAGCCAACAGACTAGCGGGATAAACAATGAGCAGTTCTTC. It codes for CASQQTSGINNEQFF.

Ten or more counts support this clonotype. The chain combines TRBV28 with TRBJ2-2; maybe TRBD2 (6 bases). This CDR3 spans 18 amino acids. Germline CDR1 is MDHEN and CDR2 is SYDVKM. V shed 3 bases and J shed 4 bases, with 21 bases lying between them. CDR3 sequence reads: CASSFLKRVSGGTGELFF. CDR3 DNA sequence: TGTGCCAGCAGTTTTCTTAAGCGGGTTAGTGGAGGCACCGGGGAGCTGTTTTTT. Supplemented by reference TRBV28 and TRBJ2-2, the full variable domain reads DVKVTQSSRYLVKRTGEKVFLECVQDMDHENMFWYRQDPGLGLRLIYFSYDVKMKEKGDIPEGYSVSREKKERFSLILESASTNQTSMYLCASSFLKRVSGGTGELFFGEGSRLTVL.

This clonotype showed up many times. CDR3 sequence reads: CASSPAGTVNTEAFF. The DNA for the CDR3 is TGTGCCAGCAGCCCAGCCGGGACAGTGAACACTGAAGCTTTCTTT. The chain employs TRBV13 and TRBJ1-1; 7 positions agree with TRBD1. The CDR3 has 15 residues. Unmatched junction bases numbered 6, after V lost 5 bases and J lost 0 bases. Germline V gene lookup returns CDR1 PRHDT and CDR2 FYEKMQ (reference sequence). The full variable domain, completed using reference TRBV13 and TRBJ1-1, is AAGVIQSPRHLIKEKRETATLKCYPIPRHDTVYWYQQGPGQDPQFLISFYEKMQSDKGSIPDRFSAQQFSDYHSELNMSSLELGDSALYFCASSPAGTVNTEAFFGQGTRLTVV.

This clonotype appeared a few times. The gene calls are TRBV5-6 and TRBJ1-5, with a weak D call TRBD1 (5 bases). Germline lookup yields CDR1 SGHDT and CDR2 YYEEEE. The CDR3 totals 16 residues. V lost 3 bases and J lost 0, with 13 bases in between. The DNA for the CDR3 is TGTGCCAGCAGCTGGGACGGAAAATATAGCAATCAGCCCCAGCATTTT. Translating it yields CASSWDGKYSNQPQHF.

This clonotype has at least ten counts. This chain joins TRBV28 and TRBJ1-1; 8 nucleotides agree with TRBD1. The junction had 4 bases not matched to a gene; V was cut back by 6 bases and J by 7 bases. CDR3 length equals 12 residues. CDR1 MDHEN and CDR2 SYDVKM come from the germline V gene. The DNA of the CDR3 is TGTGCCAGCAGCAGGACAGGGAGTGAAGCTTTCTTT. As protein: CASSRTGSEAFF.

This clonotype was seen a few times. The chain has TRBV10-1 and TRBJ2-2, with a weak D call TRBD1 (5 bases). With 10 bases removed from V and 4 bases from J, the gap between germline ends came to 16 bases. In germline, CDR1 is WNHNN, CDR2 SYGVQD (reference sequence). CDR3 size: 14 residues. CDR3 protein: CATSDKPSTGELFF. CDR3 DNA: TGCGCCACTTCGGACAAGCCGAGCACCGGGGAGCTGTTTTTT.

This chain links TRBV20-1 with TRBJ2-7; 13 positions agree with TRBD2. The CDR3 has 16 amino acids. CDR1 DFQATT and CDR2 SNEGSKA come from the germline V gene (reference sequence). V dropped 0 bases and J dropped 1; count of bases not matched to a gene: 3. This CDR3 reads CSARETSGRPSYEQYF. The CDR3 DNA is TGCAGTGCTAGAGAGACTAGCGGGAGGCCGTCCTACGAGCAGTACTTC.

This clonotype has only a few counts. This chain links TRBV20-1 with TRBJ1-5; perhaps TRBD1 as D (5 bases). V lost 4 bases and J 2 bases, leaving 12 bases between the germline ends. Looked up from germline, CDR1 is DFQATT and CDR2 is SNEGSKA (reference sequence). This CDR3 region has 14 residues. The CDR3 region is CSAKPGLGNQPQHF. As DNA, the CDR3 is TGCAGTGCTAAACCAGGGTTGGGCAATCAGCCCCAGCATTTT.

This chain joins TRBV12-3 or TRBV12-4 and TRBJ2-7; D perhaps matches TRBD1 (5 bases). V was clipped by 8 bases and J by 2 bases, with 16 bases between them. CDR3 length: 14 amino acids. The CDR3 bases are TGTGCCAGCTCACCAGTTTCAGGGCCCTACGAGCAGTACTTC. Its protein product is CASSPVSGPYEQYF.

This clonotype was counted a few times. DNA of the CDR3: TGTGCCAGCAGCTTATATAGGCTAGCGGAACCCAGGAGTAGCGCGGTGACCCAGTACTTC. This translates into CASSLYRLAEPRSSAVTQYF. V gene TRBV7-9 combines with J gene TRBJ2-5; TRBD2 matches 7 bases. The V and J ends lost 2 bases and 7 bases, in that order; junction bases with no gene match: 25. The CDR3 is 20 amino acids. Per germline, CDR1 SEHNR and CDR2 FQNEAQ (reference sequence).

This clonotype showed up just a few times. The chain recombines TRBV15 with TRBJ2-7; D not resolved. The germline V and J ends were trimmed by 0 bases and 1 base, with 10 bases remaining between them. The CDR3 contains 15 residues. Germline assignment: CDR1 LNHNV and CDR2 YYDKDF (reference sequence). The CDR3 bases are TGTGCCACCAGCAGAGATCTGGGCATTTCCTACGAGCAGTACTTC. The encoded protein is CATSRDLGISYEQYF. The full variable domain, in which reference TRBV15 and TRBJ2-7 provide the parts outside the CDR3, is DAMVIQNPRYQVTQFGKPVTLSCSQTLNHNVMYWYQQKSSQAPKLLFHYYDKDFNNEADTPDNFQSRRPNTSFCFLDIRSPGLGDTAMYLCATSRDLGISYEQYFGPGTRLTVT.

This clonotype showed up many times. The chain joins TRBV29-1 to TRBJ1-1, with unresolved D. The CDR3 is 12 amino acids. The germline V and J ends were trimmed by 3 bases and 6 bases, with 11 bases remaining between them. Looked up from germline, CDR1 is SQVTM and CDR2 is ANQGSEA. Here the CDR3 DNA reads TGCAGCGTTGATGGGGAATCGGCTGAAGCTTTCTTT. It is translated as CSVDGESAEAFF.

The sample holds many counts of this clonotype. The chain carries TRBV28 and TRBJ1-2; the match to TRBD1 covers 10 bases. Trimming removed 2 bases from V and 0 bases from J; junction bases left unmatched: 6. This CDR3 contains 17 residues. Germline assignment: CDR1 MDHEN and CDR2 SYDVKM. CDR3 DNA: TGTGCCAGCAGTTTAGACACCGGGACAGGGGCTAACTATGGCTACACCTTC. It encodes CASSLDTGTGANYGYTF.

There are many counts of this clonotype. CDR3 region: CSARFSVYEQYF. The CDR3 region has the DNA TGCAGTGCTAGATTCAGTGTCTACGAGCAGTACTTC. The rearrangement uses TRBV20-1 and TRBJ2-7; no definite D call. Trimming took off 2 bases at V and 3 bases at J, with 8 bases between the two ends. There are 12 residues in the CDR3. Germline V lookup: CDR1 DFQATT, CDR2 SNEGSKA (reference sequence).

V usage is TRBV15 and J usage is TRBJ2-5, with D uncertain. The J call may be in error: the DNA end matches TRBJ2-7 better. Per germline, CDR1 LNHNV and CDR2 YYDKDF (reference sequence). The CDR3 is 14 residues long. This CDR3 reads CATSRAQMPYEQYF. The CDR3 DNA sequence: TGTGCCACCAGCAGAGCCCAAATGCCCTACGAGCAGTACTTC.

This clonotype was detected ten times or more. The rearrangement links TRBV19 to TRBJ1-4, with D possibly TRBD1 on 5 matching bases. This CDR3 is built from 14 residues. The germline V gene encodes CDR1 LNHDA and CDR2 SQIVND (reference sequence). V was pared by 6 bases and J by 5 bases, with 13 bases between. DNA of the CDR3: TGTGCCAGTAGATCCCGGGACGGCAATGAAAAACTGTTTTTT. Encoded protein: CASRSRDGNEKLFF. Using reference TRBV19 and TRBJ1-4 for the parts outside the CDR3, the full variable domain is DGGITQSPKYLFRKEGQNVTLSCEQNLNHDAMYWYRQDPGQGLRLIYYSQIVNDFQKGDIAEGYSVSREKKESFPLTVTSAQKNPTAFYLCASRSRDGNEKLFFGSGTQLSVL.

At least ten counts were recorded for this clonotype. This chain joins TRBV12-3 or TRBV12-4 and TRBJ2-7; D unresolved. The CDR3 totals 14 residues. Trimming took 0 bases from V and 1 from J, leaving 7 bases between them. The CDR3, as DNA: TGTGCCAGCAGTTTAGCAACCGCTTCCTACGAGCAGTACTTC. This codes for CASSLATASYEQYF.

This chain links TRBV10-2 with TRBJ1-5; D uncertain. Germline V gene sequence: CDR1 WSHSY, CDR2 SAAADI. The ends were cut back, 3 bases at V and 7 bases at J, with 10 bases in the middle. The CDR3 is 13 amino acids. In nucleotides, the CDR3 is TGCGCCAGCAGTGACGGGTTGGGACAGCCCCAGCATTTT. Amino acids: CASSDGLGQPQHF.

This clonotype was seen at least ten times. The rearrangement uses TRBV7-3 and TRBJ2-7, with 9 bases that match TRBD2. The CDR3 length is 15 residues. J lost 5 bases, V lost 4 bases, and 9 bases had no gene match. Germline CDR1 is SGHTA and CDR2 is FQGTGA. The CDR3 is CASSSVGGRDHEQYF. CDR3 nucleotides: TGTGCCAGCAGCTCCGTCGGCGGGAGGGACCACGAGCAGTACTTC.

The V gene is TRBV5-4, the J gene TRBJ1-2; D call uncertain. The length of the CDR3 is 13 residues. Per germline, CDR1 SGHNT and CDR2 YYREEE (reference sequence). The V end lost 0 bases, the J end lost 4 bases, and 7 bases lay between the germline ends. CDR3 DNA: TGTGCCAGCAGCTTGGAGGGAATCTATGGCTACACCTTC. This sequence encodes CASSLEGIYGYTF.

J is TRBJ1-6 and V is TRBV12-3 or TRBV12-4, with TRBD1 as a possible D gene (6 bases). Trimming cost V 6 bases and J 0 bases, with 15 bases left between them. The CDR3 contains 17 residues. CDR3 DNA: TGTGCCAGCAGCCCCGGGACATTACGCTCCTATAATTCACCCCTCCACTTT. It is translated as CASSPGTLRSYNSPLHF.

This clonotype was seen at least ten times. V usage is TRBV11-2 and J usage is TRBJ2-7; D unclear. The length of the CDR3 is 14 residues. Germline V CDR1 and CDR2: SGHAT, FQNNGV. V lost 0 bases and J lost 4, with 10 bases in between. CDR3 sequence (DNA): TGTGCCAGCAGCTTAGATGCCAGGAGTTACGAGCAGTACTTC. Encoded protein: CASSLDARSYEQYF.

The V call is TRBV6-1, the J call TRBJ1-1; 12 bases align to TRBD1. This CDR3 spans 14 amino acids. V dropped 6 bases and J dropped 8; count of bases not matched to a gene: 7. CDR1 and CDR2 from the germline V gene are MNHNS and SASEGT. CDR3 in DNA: TGTGCCAGCAGCCCGGGACAGGGGGCCGGGGAAGCTTTCTTT. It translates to CASSPGQGAGEAFF.

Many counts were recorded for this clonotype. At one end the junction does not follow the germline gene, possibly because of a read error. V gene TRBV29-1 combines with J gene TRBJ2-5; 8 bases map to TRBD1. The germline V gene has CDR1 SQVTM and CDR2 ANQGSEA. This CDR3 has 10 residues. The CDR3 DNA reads TGCAGCGTCAAGTGGGACAGGTCCAACTTC. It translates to CSVKWDRSNF.

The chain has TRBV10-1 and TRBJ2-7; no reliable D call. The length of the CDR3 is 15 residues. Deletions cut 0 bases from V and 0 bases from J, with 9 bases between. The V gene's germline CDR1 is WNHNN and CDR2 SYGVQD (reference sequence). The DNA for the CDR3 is TGCGCCAGCAGTGAGTCGTTTACCTACTCCTACGAGCAGTACTTC. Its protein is CASSESFTYSYEQYF.